The 14 T cell receptor beta chains below come from one sample, sequenced in a study of T cells in Graves' hyperthyroidism and ophthalmopathy. There were TCR beta CDR3 regions amplified from RNA transcripts. The HTBI primer set was used in a first-round RT-PCR of the TCR CDR3. Via MiXCR, TCRdb re-called the multiplex PCR reads, giving one row per CDR3 protein. The table shows roughly 560,000 distinct CDR3 sequences, with roughly 14% occurring only once. Source material: blood. These receptor sequences come from a woman aged 40 to 50 with Graves' ophthalmopathy.

This clonotype was detected ten times or more. The DNA of the CDR3 is TGCAGTGCTAGGCCACCGAACACTGAAGCTTTCTTT. Translation gives CSARPPNTEAFF. V and J are TRBV20-1 and TRBJ1-1; D unresolved. Germline V lookup: CDR1 DFQATT, CDR2 SNEGSKA (reference sequence). There are 12 residues in the CDR3. V lost 3 bases, J lost 1 base, and 6 bases lay in between.

This clonotype was seen ten or more times. V is TRBV19 and J is TRBJ1-6; possibly TRBD1 for D (6 bases). CDR1 is LNHDA, CDR2 SQIVND, per germline (reference sequence). This CDR3 has 16 residues. The V end was cut by 3 bases, the J end by 8 bases, with 17 bases between. CDR3 sequence: CASSITWDTTDSPLHF. The CDR3, as DNA: TGTGCCAGTAGTATTACCTGGGACACAACTGATTCACCCCTCCACTTT.

The chain joins TRBV5-1 to TRBJ2-7; perhaps TRBD1 as D (5 bases). In germline, CDR1 is SGHRS, CDR2 YFSETQ. The V and J ends lost 1 base and 3 bases respectively, with 14 bases between them. The CDR3 has 15 residues. CDR3 bases: TGCGCCAGCAGCTTGACAGGAACAAGGGACTACGAGCAGTACTTC. This translates into CASSLTGTRDYEQYF.

This clonotype was seen repeatedly, ten times or more. The gene calls are TRBV28 and TRBJ1-5; unclear D gene. The ends were cut back, 8 bases at V and 5 bases at J, with 7 bases in the middle. The CDR3 sequence is 11 residues long. Germline V CDR1 and CDR2: MDHEN, SYDVKM. CDR3 bases: TGTGCCAGCGGGTGGGATCAGCCCCAGCATTTT. It encodes CASGWDQPQHF. The full variable domain, with the rest looked up from reference TRBV28 and TRBJ1-5, is DVKVTQSSRYLVKRTGEKVFLECVQDMDHENMFWYRQDPGLGLRLIYFSYDVKMKEKGDIPEGYSVSREKKERFSLILESASTNQTSMYLCASGWDQPQHFGDGTRLSIL.

Details on this clonotype: One junction end disagrees with the germline gene, perhaps due to a read error. This chain connects TRBV9 to TRBJ1-1, with 8 positions matching TRBD1. The CDR3 has 14 amino acids. Germline CDR1 and CDR2: SGDLS and YYNGEE. The CDR3 sequence: CASSVGTGPTKAFF. The CDR3, as DNA: TGTGCCAGCAGCGTAGGGACAGGGCCCACTAAAGCTTTCTTT.

This clonotype has ten or more counts. The chain is built from TRBV2 and TRBJ2-3; a possible D gene is TRBD1 (6 bases). Between the trimmed V and J ends, which lost 10 bases and 5 bases, there was a span of 7 bases. This CDR3 has 10 amino acids. The germline V gene has CDR1 SNHLY and CDR2 FYNNEI. The CDR3 bases are TGTGCCACAGGGGAAGATACGCAGTATTTT. Residues: CATGEDTQYF. The entire variable domain, with the rest obtained from reference TRBV2 and TRBJ2-3, is as follows: EPEVTQTPSHQVTQMGQEVILRCVPISNHLYFYWYRQILGQKVEFLVSFYNNEISEKSEIFDDQFSVERPDGSNFTLKIRSTKLEDSAMYFCATGEDTQYFGPGTRLTVL.

This clonotype was recorded many times. This chain links TRBV20-1 with TRBJ2-7; TRBD2 matches 10 bases. CDR3 size: 13 residues. Germline V lookup: CDR1 DFQATT, CDR2 SNEGSKA (reference sequence). V trimming: 5 bases; J trimming: 3 bases; junction bases outside the gene matches: 4. The CDR3 region has the DNA TGCAGTGCTCCGGGACTAGCGAACTACGAGCAGTACTTC. Amino acid sequence: CSAPGLANYEQYF.

This clonotype turned up a few times. The rearrangement uses TRBV10-3 and TRBJ2-7; the D gene is possibly TRBD2 (5 bases). The germline gives CDR1 ENHRY, CDR2 SYGVKD. The CDR3 has 14 residues. V was cut by 2 bases and J by 2 bases, with 10 bases left in between. CDR3 sequence reads: CAISEAGKTYEQYF. The CDR3 DNA sequence: TGTGCCATCAGTGAGGCGGGCAAGACCTACGAGCAGTACTTC.

The chain links TRBV4-1 to TRBJ2-3, with 9 bases matching TRBD2. The CDR3 is 18 amino acids. The germline gives CDR1 MGHRA, CDR2 YSYEKL. The V segment lost 1 base and the J segment 4 bases; nucleotides outside the gene matches: 12. The CDR3 reads CASSQGVASGILADTQYF. CDR3 nucleotides: TGCGCCAGCAGCCAAGGAGTGGCTAGCGGGATTTTGGCAGATACGCAGTATTTT.

This clonotype was counted a few times. The chain employs TRBV7-3 and TRBJ2-7; 9 bases agree with TRBD1. This CDR3 spans 15 amino acids. Germline CDR1 is SGHTA and CDR2 is FQGTGA. V shed 5 bases, J shed 5 bases, and the junction held 10 bases outside the gene matches. CDR3 protein: CASSTQPGQGNEQYF. The DNA of the CDR3 is TGTGCCAGCAGCACCCAGCCGGGACAGGGAAACGAGCAGTACTTC.

The chain employs TRBV5-1 and TRBJ1-2, with 8 nucleotides matching TRBD1. Unmatched junction bases numbered 6, after V lost 4 bases and J lost 4 bases. The germline V gene has CDR1 SGHRS and CDR2 YFSETQ. This CDR3 spans 14 amino acids. CDR3 in amino acids: CASSQRTGPYGYTF. In nucleotides, the CDR3 is TGCGCCAGCAGCCAGCGGACAGGGCCCTATGGCTACACCTTC.

This clonotype was detected many times. This chain connects TRBV3-1 to TRBJ1-2; D is undetermined. Germline V gene data show CDR1 as LGHDT and CDR2 as YNNKEL (reference sequence). V lost 1 base and J 6 bases, leaving 9 bases between the germline ends. This CDR3 has 13 amino acids. For the CDR3, the DNA is TGTGCCAGCAGCCAAGGTGAAATTAATGGCTACACCTTC. The encoded protein is CASSQGEINGYTF.

This clonotype was counted ten times or more. This sequence joins TRBV11-2 and TRBJ2-7, with 11 bases lining up with TRBD2. V was pared by 1 base and J by 3 bases, with 2 bases of the junction left unmatched. CDR3 length equals 15 residues. The germline gives CDR1 SGHAT, CDR2 FQNNGV. The CDR3, as DNA: TGTGCCAGCAGCTTAGTAGCGGGAGGGCACTACGAGCAGTACTTC. This encodes CASSLVAGGHYEQYF. Using reference TRBV11-2 and TRBJ2-7 for the parts outside the CDR3, the full variable domain is EAGVAQSPRYKIIEKRQSVAFWCNPISGHATLYWYQQILGQGPKLLIQFQNNGVVDDSQLPKDRFSAERLKGVDSTLKIQPAKLEDSAVYLCASSLVAGGHYEQYFGPGTRLTVT.

Remarks on this clonotype: An end of the junction does not agree with germline; a read error may underlie this. V and J are TRBV2 and TRBJ1-2; D perhaps matches TRBD1 (5 bases). The CDR3 has 14 residues. Germline V gene data show CDR1 as SNHLY and CDR2 as FYNNEI. The CDR3 sequence: CASSEGEGNYDYTF. CDR3 bases: TGTGCTAGCAGTGAAGGGGAGGGTAACTATGACTACACCTTC.